These 16 T cell receptor beta chains originate from one sample sequenced in a study of regulatory T cells in long-lasting Graves disease. Time point given: newly diagnosed GD, antithyroid drugs for less than 3 months. With RNA extracted from PBMCs as input, the TCR library was made. Libraries of TCR beta came from iRepertoire HTBI primers plus Arm-PCR of CDR3 regions. TCRdb reprocessed the multiplex PCR reads with MiXCR, giving one entry per CDR3 protein. Of 550,000 to 700,000 distinct CDR3 sequences in the sample, about 16% were seen once. These data were also reused for a study on T cells in Graves' hyperthyroidism and ophthalmopathy.

This sample comprised peripheral blood mononuclear cells (PBMCs), obtained at new diagnosis, from a patient treated with antithyroid drugs. These receptors came from a man aged 18 to 29 with Graves disease.

This clonotype was detected only a few times. V and J are TRBV3-1 and TRBJ1-5, with a tentative D call TRBD1 (5 bases). Germline CDR1 is LGHDT and CDR2 is YNNKEL (reference sequence). V lost 4 bases to trimming and J lost 0 bases, with 10 bases between them. The CDR3 totals 15 residues. CDR3 coding DNA: TGTGCCAGCAGCCCTTACAGGAATAGCAATCAGCCCCAGCATTTT. This sequence encodes CASSPYRNSNQPQHF.

The CDR3: CASSQVGAGAGKAFF. The DNA of the CDR3 is TGTGCCAGCAGCCAAGTCGGGGCAGGGGCAGGGAAAGCTTTCTTT. The chain uses TRBV14 and TRBJ1-1; a possible D gene is TRBD1 (6 bases). This CDR3 spans 15 amino acids. V gave up 1 base and J gave up 9 bases, with 18 bases separating them. The germline gives CDR1 SGHDN, CDR2 FVKESK.

This clonotype was found a few times. V and J are TRBV27 and TRBJ1-2, with D unclear. Germline V lookup: CDR1 MNHEY, CDR2 SMNVEV (reference sequence). Between the trimmed V and J ends, which lost 8 bases and 0 bases, there was a span of 10 bases. The CDR3 length is 13 residues. The DNA for the CDR3 is TGTGCCAGCCGGGCGCGGGCTAACTATGGCTACACCTTC. This translates into CASRARANYGYTF.

A few counts support this clonotype. The chain links TRBV5-1 to TRBJ2-1, with 13 bases lining up with TRBD2. The CDR3 is 15 amino acids. CDR1 SGHRS and CDR2 YFSETQ come from the germline V gene. Trimming cost V 4 bases and J 8 bases; bases outside gene matches: 6. In DNA form, the CDR3 reads TGCGCCAGCAGCCTGGGGACTAGCGGGATCTATGAGCAGTTCTTC. Translating it yields CASSLGTSGIYEQFF. The complete variable domain, with remaining parts taken from reference TRBV5-1 and TRBJ2-1, reads KAGVTQTPRYLIKTRGQQVTLSCSPISGHRSVSWYQQTPGQGLQFLFEYFSETQRNKGNFPGRFSGRQFSNSRSEMNVSTLELGDSALYLCASSLGTSGIYEQFFGPGTRLTVL.

This clonotype was seen only a few times. V and J are TRBV20-1 and TRBJ2-1, with 9 bases aligning to TRBD1. Losses at the gene ends were 3 bases for V and 5 bases for J; bases not matched to a gene: 11. Germline V gene lookup returns CDR1 DFQATT and CDR2 SNEGSKA (reference sequence). The CDR3 covers 16 residues. The CDR3 is CSARPRDRVYDNEQFF. As DNA, the CDR3 is TGCAGTGCTAGGCCCCGGGACAGGGTTTACGACAATGAGCAGTTCTTC.

This clonotype occurred many times. This chain links TRBV5-1 with TRBJ1-4, with TRBD1 matching over 7 bases. The CDR3 is 13 amino acids. Germline values: CDR1 SGHRS, CDR2 YFSETQ. The V and J ends lost 7 bases and 7 bases, in that order; junction bases with no gene match: 7. For the CDR3, the DNA is TGCGCCAGCCGGGACAGCGAAGCTGAAAAACTGTTTTTT. This gives the protein CASRDSEAEKLFF.

This clonotype was observed many times. This chain joins TRBV10-3 and TRBJ1-5; D possibly corresponds to TRBD1 (6 bases). The germline V and J ends were trimmed by 2 bases and 0 bases, with 8 bases remaining between them. CDR1 and CDR2 (germline): ENHRY, SYGVKD. This CDR3 contains 15 residues. CDR3 sequence (DNA): TGTGCCATCAGTGAGACGACAGGTAGCAATCAGCCCCAGCATTTT. Protein product: CAISETTGSNQPQHF.

The chain combines TRBV28 with TRBJ1-5; perhaps TRBD1 as D (5 bases). CDR3 length equals 12 residues. V lost 7 bases and J lost 9, with 13 bases in between. CDR1 is MDHEN and CDR2 is SYDVKM in the germline V gene. The CDR3: CASNQGWRPQHF. As DNA, the CDR3 is TGTGCCAGCAATCAGGGTTGGCGGCCCCAGCATTTT.

This clonotype was found many times. V is TRBV12-3 or TRBV12-4 and J is TRBJ1-1; 8 bases are shared with TRBD1. The CDR3 runs to 15 residues. V lost 1 base to trimming and J lost 5 bases; unmatched junction nucleotides: 6. As DNA, the CDR3 is TGTGCCAGCAGTTTAGGGTTCGACAGGGGTACTGAAGCTTTCTTT. Its translation is CASSLGFDRGTEAFF.

This clonotype was picked up a small number of times. The rearrangement joins TRBV3-1 to TRBJ2-7; 10 bases map to TRBD2. Germline trimming cut 0 bases from V and 3 bases from J; bases unmatched to any gene: 11. The CDR3 has 18 residues. Germline V CDR1 and CDR2: LGHDT, YNNKEL (reference sequence). The CDR3 is CASSQDVPETSGLYEQYF. The CDR3 nucleotides are TGTGCCAGCAGCCAAGATGTTCCCGAGACTAGCGGGCTCTACGAGCAGTACTTC.

The chain combines TRBV19 with TRBJ1-2, with D tentatively TRBD1 (5 bases). The CDR3 spans 14 residues. The germline V gene has CDR1 LNHDA and CDR2 SQIVND (reference sequence). V shed 9 bases and J shed 4 bases, with 18 bases lying between them. CDR3 residues: CASQDSDSVYGYTF. Written as DNA, the CDR3 is TGTGCCAGCCAAGACTCCGACAGCGTCTATGGCTACACCTTC.

CDR3 DNA: TGTGCCTGGGGGGAGATAGCGGGAACCGGGGAGCTGTTTTTT. It is translated as CAWGEIAGTGELFF. The chain uses TRBV30 and TRBJ2-2; 8 nucleotides agree with TRBD2. V lost 5 bases, J lost 5 bases, and 7 bases stayed unmatched. The CDR3 consists of 14 residues. Germline values: CDR1 GTSNPN, CDR2 SVGIG (reference sequence).

Ten or more counts support this clonotype. The rearrangement uses TRBV27 and TRBJ2-3, with 13 bases fitting TRBD2. CDR3 length equals 17 residues. V gave up 5 bases and J gave up 5 bases; unmatched junction bases: 10. The V gene's germline CDR1 is MNHEY and CDR2 SMNVEV (reference sequence). CDR3 protein: CASSPTSGRNERDTQYF. As DNA, the CDR3 is TGTGCCAGCAGTCCGACTAGCGGGAGGAACGAGAGAGATACGCAGTATTTT.

The V and J genes are TRBV12-3 or TRBV12-4 and TRBJ1-1; perhaps TRBD1 as D (6 bases). Trimming stripped 7 bases from V and 3 bases from J, with 15 bases between. This CDR3 comprises 14 residues. The CDR3 nucleotides read TGTGCCAGCACCTACAGGGAACATCACACTGAAGCTTTCTTT. Translated: CASTYREHHTEAFF.

This clonotype was counted at least ten times. The genes are TRBV11-2 and TRBJ2-3; TRBD2 matches at 7 bases. The J segment lost 4 bases and the V segment lost 5 bases, leaving 6 bases of the junction unmatched. Germline V CDR1 and CDR2: SGHAT, FQNNGV. The CDR3 has 14 residues. This CDR3 reads CASSPTSQPDTQYF. The DNA of the CDR3 is TGTGCCAGCAGCCCGACTAGCCAGCCAGATACGCAGTATTTT.

This clonotype was recorded a few times. This chain connects TRBV6-1 to TRBJ2-3; D gene unclear. The V end was cut by 4 bases, the J end by 3 bases, with 8 bases between. The CDR3 covers 13 residues. Germline loops: CDR1 MNHNS, CDR2 SASEGT. The CDR3 region is CASSGRNTDTQYF. DNA for the CDR3: TGTGCCAGCAGTGGCAGGAATACAGATACGCAGTATTTT.